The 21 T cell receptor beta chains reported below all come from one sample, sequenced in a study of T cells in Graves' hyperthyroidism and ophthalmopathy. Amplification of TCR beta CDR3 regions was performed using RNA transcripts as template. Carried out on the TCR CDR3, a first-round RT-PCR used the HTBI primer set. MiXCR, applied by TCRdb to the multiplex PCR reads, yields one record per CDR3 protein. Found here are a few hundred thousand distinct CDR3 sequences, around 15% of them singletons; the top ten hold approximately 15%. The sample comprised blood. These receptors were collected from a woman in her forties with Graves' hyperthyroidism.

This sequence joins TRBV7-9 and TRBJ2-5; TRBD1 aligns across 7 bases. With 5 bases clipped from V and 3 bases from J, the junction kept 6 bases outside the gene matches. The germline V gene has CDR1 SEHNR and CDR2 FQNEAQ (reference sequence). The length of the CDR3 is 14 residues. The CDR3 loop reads CASSKWDSKETQYF. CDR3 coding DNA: TGTGCCAGCAGCAAGTGGGACAGCAAAGAGACCCAGTACTTC.

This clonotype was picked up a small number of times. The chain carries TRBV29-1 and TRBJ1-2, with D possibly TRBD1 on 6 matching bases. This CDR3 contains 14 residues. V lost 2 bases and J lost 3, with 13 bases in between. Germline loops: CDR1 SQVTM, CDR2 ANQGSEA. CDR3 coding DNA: TGCAGCGTTGAAAACCAGGGGCTAGACTATGGCTACACCTTC. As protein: CSVENQGLDYGYTF.

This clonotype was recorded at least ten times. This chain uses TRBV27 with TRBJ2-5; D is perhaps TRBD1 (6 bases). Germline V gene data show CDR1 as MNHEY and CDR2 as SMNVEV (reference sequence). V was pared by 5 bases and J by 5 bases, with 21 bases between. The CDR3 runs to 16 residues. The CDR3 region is CASSVYWDQRGETQYF. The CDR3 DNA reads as TGTGCCAGCAGTGTCTACTGGGACCAGAGGGGGGAGACCCAGTACTTC.

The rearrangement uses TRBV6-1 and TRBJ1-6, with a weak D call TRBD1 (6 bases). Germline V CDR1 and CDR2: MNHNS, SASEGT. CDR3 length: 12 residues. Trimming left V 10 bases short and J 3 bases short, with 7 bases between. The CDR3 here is CATGDYNSPLHF. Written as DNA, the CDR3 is TGTGCCACAGGGGACTATAATTCACCCCTCCACTTT.

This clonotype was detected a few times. CDR3 DNA: TGCGCCAGCAGCTTGTACCGGGGTGAGCAGTTCTTC. Its translation: CASSLYRGEQFF. V gene TRBV5-1 combines with J gene TRBJ2-1, with D possibly matching TRBD2 (5 bases). This CDR3 spans 12 amino acids. Germline values: CDR1 SGHRS, CDR2 YFSETQ. The V end lost 1 base, the J end lost 9 bases, and 8 bases lay between the germline ends.

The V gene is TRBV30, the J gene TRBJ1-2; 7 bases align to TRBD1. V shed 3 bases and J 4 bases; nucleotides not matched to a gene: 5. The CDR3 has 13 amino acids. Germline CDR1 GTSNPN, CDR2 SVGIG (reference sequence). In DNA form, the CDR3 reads TGTGCCTGGAGCCGGGACAGCTTCTATGGCTACACCTTC. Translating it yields CAWSRDSFYGYTF.

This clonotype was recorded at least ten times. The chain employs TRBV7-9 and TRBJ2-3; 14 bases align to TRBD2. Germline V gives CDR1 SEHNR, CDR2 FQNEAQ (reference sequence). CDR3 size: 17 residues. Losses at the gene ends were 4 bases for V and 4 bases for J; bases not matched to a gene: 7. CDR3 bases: TGTGCCAGCAGCTCAATCCCGGGACTAGCGGGAGCAGATACGCAGTATTTT. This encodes CASSSIPGLAGADTQYF.

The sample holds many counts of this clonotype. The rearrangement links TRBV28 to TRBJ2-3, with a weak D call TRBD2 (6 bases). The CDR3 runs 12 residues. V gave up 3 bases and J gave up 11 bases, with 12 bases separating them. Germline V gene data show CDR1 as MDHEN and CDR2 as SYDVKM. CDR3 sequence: CASSFPGTGQYF. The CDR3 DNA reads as TGTGCCAGCAGTTTTCCCGGGACTGGGCAGTATTTT.

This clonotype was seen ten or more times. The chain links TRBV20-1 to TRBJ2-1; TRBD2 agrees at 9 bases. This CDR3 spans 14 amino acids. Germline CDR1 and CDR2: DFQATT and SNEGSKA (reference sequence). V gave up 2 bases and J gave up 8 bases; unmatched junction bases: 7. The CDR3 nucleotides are TGCAGTGCTAGATCGGCTAGCGGGACGGATGAGCAGTTCTTC. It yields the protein CSARSASGTDEQFF.

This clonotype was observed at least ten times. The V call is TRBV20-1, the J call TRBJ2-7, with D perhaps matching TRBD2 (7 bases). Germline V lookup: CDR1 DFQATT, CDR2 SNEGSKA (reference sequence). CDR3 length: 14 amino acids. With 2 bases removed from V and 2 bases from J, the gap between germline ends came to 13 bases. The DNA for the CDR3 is TGCAGTGCTAGATGGGGGGGCCTTACCTACGAGCAGTACTTC. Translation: CSARWGGLTYEQYF.

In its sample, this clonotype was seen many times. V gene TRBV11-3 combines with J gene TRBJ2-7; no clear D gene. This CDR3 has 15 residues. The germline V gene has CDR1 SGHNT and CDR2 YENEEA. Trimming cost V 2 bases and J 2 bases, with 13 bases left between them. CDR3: CASSLKLGIAYEQYF. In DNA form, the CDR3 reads TGTGCCAGCAGCTTAAAACTGGGGATCGCCTACGAGCAGTACTTC.

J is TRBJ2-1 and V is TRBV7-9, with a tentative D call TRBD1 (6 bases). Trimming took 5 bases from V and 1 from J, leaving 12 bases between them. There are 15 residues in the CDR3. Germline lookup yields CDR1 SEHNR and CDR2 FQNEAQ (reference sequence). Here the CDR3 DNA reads TGTGCCAGCAGCCTACAGGGCCGGTCCTACAATGAGCAGTTCTTC. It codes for CASSLQGRSYNEQFF. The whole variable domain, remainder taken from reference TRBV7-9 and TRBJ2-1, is DTGVSQNPRHKITKRGQNVTFRCDPISEHNRLYWYRQTLGQGPEFLTYFQNEAQLEKSRLLSDRFSAERPKGSFSTLEIQRTEQGDSAMYLCASSLQGRSYNEQFFGPGTRLTVL.

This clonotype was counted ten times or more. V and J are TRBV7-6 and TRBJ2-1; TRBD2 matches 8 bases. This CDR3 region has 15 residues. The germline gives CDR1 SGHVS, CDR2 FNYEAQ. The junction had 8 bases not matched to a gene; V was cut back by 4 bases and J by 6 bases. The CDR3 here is CASSSTGLVRNEQFF. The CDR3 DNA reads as TGTGCCAGCAGCTCAACGGGACTAGTGCGCAATGAGCAGTTCTTC.

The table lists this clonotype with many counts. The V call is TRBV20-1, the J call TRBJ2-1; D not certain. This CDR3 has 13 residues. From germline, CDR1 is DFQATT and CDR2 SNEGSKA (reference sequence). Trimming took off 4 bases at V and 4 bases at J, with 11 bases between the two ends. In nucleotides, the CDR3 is TGCAGTGCTACTAGTCCCTTATACAATGAGCAGTTCTTC. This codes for CSATSPLYNEQFF.

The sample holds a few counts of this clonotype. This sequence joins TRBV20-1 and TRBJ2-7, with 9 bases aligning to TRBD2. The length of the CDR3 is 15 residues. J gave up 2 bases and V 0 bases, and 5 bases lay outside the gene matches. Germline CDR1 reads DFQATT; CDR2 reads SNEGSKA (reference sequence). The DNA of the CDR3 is TGCAGTGCTAGAGATCAAGCGGGAGGAACCTACGAGCAGTACTTC. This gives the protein CSARDQAGGTYEQYF.

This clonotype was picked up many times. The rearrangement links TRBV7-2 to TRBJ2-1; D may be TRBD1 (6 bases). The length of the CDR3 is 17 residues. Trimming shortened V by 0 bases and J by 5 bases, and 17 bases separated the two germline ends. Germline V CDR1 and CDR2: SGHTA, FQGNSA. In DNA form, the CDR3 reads TGTGCCAGCAGCTTAGCCGCCGGGACAAACTCGAACAATGAGCAGTTCTTC. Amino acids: CASSLAAGTNSNNEQFF.

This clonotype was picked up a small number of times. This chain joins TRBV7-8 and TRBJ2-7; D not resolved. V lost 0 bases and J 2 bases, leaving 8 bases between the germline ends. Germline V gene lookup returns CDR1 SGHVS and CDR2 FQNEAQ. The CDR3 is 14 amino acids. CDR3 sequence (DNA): TGTGCCAGCAGCTTAGCGTCCGGTACCTACGAGCAGTACTTC. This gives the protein CASSLASGTYEQYF.

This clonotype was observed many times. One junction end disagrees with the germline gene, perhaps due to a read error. The CDR3 region is CASSLSADTQYF. As DNA, the CDR3 is TGTGCCAGCAGTTTATCGGCAGATACGCAGTATTTT. The chain couples TRBV5-1 to TRBJ2-3; D ambiguous. The CDR3 has 12 residues. Germline CDR1 is SGHRS and CDR2 is YFSETQ. Drawing the rest from reference TRBV5-1 and TRBJ2-3, the complete variable domain is KAGVTQTPRYLIKTRGQQVTLSCSPISGHRSVSWYQQTPGQGLQFLFEYFSETQRNKGNFPGRFSGRQFSNSRSEMNVSTLELGDSALYLCASSLSADTQYFGPGTRLTVL.

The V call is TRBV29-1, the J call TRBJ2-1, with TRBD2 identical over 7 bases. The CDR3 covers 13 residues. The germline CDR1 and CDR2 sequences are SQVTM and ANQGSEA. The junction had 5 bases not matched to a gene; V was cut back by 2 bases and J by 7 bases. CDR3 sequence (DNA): TGCAGCGTTGAACGCTGGGGGGGAAATGAGCAGTTCTTC. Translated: CSVERWGGNEQFF.

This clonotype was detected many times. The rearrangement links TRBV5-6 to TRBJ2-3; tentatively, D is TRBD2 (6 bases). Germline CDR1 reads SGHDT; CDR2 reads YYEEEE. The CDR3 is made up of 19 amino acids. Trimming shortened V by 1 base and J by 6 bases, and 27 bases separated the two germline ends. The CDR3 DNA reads TGTGCCAGCAGCTTGAAGCACGATCTTCGCCCGAGTGGAGGGGATACGCAGTATTTT. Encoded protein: CASSLKHDLRPSGGDTQYF.

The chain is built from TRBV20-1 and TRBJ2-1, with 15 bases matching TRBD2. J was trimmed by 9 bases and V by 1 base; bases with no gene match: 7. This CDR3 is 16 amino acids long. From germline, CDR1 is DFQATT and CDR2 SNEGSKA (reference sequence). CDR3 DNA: TGCAGTGCTAGAGCCGGGACTAGCGGGAGGAATGGTGAGCAGTTCTTC. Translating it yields CSARAGTSGRNGEQFF.